These 21 T cell receptor beta chains originate from one sample sequenced in a study of a mutant IDH1 vaccine in newly diagnosed glioma (dated by TCRdb to the early 2020s). Libraries were built with the immunoSEQ multiplex PCR assay. TCRdb retrieved this table from immuneACCESS and kept in-frame rearrangements only. Not all clones are present; in checked studies, unresolved V genes account for under half, and no reason is known for the remainder. The sample table holds about 55,000 clones, of which 75% to 90% were seen once. In total, the top ten clones hold 6.2% of the sample. These receptors' targets are unknown. The sample's time point, from its label and the paper: week 23, last vaccination. A 20-mer mutant IDH1 peptide at 300 micrograms in Montanide made up each vaccine dose, which was injected subcutaneously together with topical imiquimod. The input for sequencing was PBMCs, taken from a glioma patient whose treatment included an IDH1 peptide vaccine. Receptors originate from a middle-aged man with glioma.

V usage is TRBV7-9 and J usage is TRBJ2-2, with D perhaps TRBD1 or TRBD2 (5 bases each). V lost 6 bases to trimming and J lost 7 bases, with 15 bases between them. The CDR3 length is 14 residues. Germline V CDR1 and CDR2: SEHNR, FQNEAQ (reference sequence). The CDR3 nucleotides read TGTGCCAGCAGTCGGGGCCCCTGGGACGGGGAGCTGTTTTTT. Protein sequence: CASSRGPWDGELFF.

The V call is TRBV7-9, the J call TRBJ2-1; TRBD2 agrees at 15 bases. The CDR3 runs 17 residues. Losses at the gene ends were 1 base for V and 7 bases for J; bases not matched to a gene: 5. Germline CDR1 is SEHNR and CDR2 is FQNEAQ (reference sequence). DNA for the CDR3: TGTGCCAGCAGCTTAGGAGGACTAGCGGGGGGGAGGAATGAGCAGTTCTTC. It translates to CASSLGGLAGGRNEQFF.

The gene calls are TRBV4-2 and TRBJ2-3; TRBD2 matches 13 bases. The CDR3 has 18 residues. Trimming removed 4 bases from V and 0 bases from J; junction bases left unmatched: 7. Germline lookup yields CDR1 LGHNA and CDR2 YNFKEQ. The CDR3 reads CASSPRLAGGPSTDTQYF. In nucleotides, the CDR3 is TGTGCCAGCAGCCCGAGACTAGCGGGGGGCCCGAGCACAGATACGCAGTATTTT.

J is TRBJ2-2 and V is TRBV29-1, with D perhaps TRBD1 (6 bases). Germline V gene data show CDR1 as SQVTM and CDR2 as ANQGSEA. The CDR3 has 15 residues. V shed 4 bases and J shed 5 bases, with 17 bases lying between them. DNA of the CDR3: TGCAGCGTTGGTGGGCGGCAGGGGAGTACCGGGGAGCTGTTTTTT. Translated: CSVGGRQGSTGELFF.

This sequence joins TRBV7-9 and TRBJ2-7; 9 nucleotides match TRBD1. The J segment lost 5 bases and the V segment lost 5 bases, leaving 10 bases of the junction unmatched. The CDR3 is 15 residues long. The germline gives CDR1 SEHNR, CDR2 FQNEAQ (reference sequence). The CDR3 region has the DNA TGTGCCAGCAGCCCTATCGGGACAGGGCTCCACGAGCAGTACTTC. Its translation is CASSPIGTGLHEQYF.

This chain joins TRBV11-3 and TRBJ1-2; D is unresolved. The CDR3 sequence is 15 residues long. Germline lookup yields CDR1 SGHNT and CDR2 YENEEA. V lost 5 bases and J lost 4, with 17 bases in between. CDR3 sequence: CASSPGGRRGYGYTF. The CDR3 region has the DNA TGTGCCAGCAGCCCGGGCGGGAGACGGGGCTATGGCTACACCTTC.

This chain joins TRBV2 and TRBJ1-3; tentative D call: TRBD1 (6 bases). The germline V and J ends were trimmed by 5 bases and 4 bases, with 15 bases remaining between them. This CDR3 contains 15 residues. CDR1 and CDR2 (germline): SNHLY, FYNNEI. CDR3 sequence reads: CASSTQQGFGNTIYF. Here the CDR3 DNA reads TGTGCCAGCAGTACACAACAGGGCTTCGGAAACACCATATATTTT.

The chain's CDR3 is CASSFMTVYSPLHF. The CDR3 region has the DNA TGTGCCAGCAGCTTCATGACAGTCTATTCACCCCTCCACTTT. This chain links TRBV5-8 with TRBJ1-6, with D possibly TRBD1 on 5 matching bases. The CDR3 has 14 amino acids. Germline loops: CDR1 SGHTS, CDR2 YDEGEE. V was clipped by 2 bases and J by 8 bases, with 11 bases between them.

This clone was found once. The chain carries TRBV4-1 and TRBJ1-2, with 11 nucleotides matching TRBD1. Trimming removed 4 bases from V and 7 bases from J; junction bases left unmatched: 11. The CDR3 consists of 16 residues. CDR1 and CDR2 from the germline V gene are MGHRA and YSYEKL. CDR3 coding DNA: TGCGCCAGCAGCCGTGGGACAGGGGGTGAGAAGAGTGGCTACACCTTC. Its translation: CASSRGTGGEKSGYTF.

The gene calls are TRBV18 and TRBJ2-5; D unclear. Germline V gives CDR1 KGHSH, CDR2 LQKENI. Deletions cut 0 bases from V and 2 bases from J, with 4 bases between. The CDR3 has 13 residues. CDR3 protein: CASSPPGQETQYF. In DNA form, the CDR3 reads TGTGCCAGCTCACCACCTGGTCAAGAGACCCAGTACTTC.

This clone was observed a few times. The chain combines TRBV4-1 with TRBJ1-1, with D maybe TRBD1 (5 bases). This CDR3 has 16 residues. Germline V lookup: CDR1 MGHRA, CDR2 YSYEKL. V was pared by 3 bases and J by 1 base, with 15 bases between. CDR3 DNA: TGCGCCAGCAGCCAGTGGTTGTGGGACCCGAACACTGAAGCTTTCTTT. Residues: CASSQWLWDPNTEAFF.

J is TRBJ2-1 and V is TRBV15, with 7 nucleotides matching TRBD1. The CDR3 has 17 residues. The V gene's germline CDR1 is LNHNV and CDR2 YYDKDF (reference sequence). V shed 1 base and J 7 bases; nucleotides not matched to a gene: 13. CDR3 protein: CATSRGLGQGEINEQFF. Here the CDR3 DNA reads TGTGCCACCAGCAGAGGACTTGGTCAGGGGGAGATTAATGAGCAGTTCTTC.

The chain uses TRBV13 and TRBJ2-4; D may match TRBD1 or TRBD2 (5 bases each). V shed 4 bases and J shed 8 bases, with 18 bases lying between them. The CDR3 consists of 15 residues. The V gene's germline CDR1 is PRHDT and CDR2 FYEKMQ (reference sequence). CDR3 sequence reads: CASSSARDRQDIQYF. The CDR3 region has the DNA TGTGCCAGCAGCTCGGCTAGGGACCGACAAGACATTCAGTACTTC.

The chain recombines TRBV18 with TRBJ1-2, with TRBD1 matching 10 bases. V was clipped by 6 bases and J by 8 bases; unmatched bases: 9. Germline V gene sequence: CDR1 KGHSH, CDR2 LQKENI. CDR3 length equals 14 residues. For the CDR3, the DNA is TGTGCCAGCTCCCAAACCGGGACAGGGGAAGGCTACACCTTC. Translated: CASSQTGTGEGYTF.

This chain connects TRBV7-9 to TRBJ2-7; no definite D call. Germline lookup yields CDR1 SEHNR and CDR2 FQNEAQ (reference sequence). The CDR3 has 12 residues. V shed 5 bases and J shed 5 bases, with 10 bases lying between them. The CDR3 loop reads CASSLSGHEQYF. The CDR3, as DNA: TGTGCCAGCAGCCTTTCGGGCCACGAGCAGTACTTC.

The chain combines TRBV9 with TRBJ2-3, with 9 bases matching TRBD1. The CDR3 spans 16 residues. The V gene's germline CDR1 is SGDLS and CDR2 YYNGEE. V lost 4 bases and J lost 0; bases outside the gene matches: 6. The CDR3 region has the DNA TGTGCCAGCAGCAGATCCGGGACAGGGAGCACAGATACGCAGTATTTT. The encoded protein is CASSRSGTGSTDTQYF.

The V and J genes are TRBV30 and TRBJ2-3; D is ambiguous. Trimming cost V 0 bases and J 6 bases, with 10 bases left between them. The CDR3 has 13 amino acids. CDR1 GTSNPN and CDR2 SVGIG come from the germline V gene (reference sequence). This CDR3 reads CAWSVSWIDTQYF. CDR3 coding DNA: TGTGCCTGGAGTGTTTCCTGGATCGATACGCAGTATTTT.

The rearrangement uses TRBV30 and TRBJ2-1; 8 bases agree with TRBD2. Looked up from germline, CDR1 is GTSNPN and CDR2 is SVGIG (reference sequence). There are 11 residues in the CDR3. Losses at the gene ends were 6 bases for V and 7 bases for J; bases not matched to a gene: 2. The CDR3 DNA follows: TGTGCCTGTACGGGGGGGAATGAGCAGTTCTTC. Translating gives CACTGGNEQFF. Full variable domain (missing parts from reference TRBV30 and TRBJ2-1): SQTIHQWPATLVQPVGSPLSLECTVEGTSNPNLYWYRQAAGRGLQLLFYSVGIGQISSEVPQNLSASRPQDRQFILSSKKLLLSDSGFYLCACTGGNEQFFGPGTRLTVL.

The CDR3 reads CATSRAAAGAYNEQFF. In DNA, the CDR3 is TGTGCCACCAGCAGAGCGGCCGCCGGGGCGTACAATGAGCAGTTCTTC. This chain joins TRBV15 and TRBJ2-1; the D call may be TRBD1 or TRBD2 (5 bases each). This CDR3 spans 16 amino acids. CDR1 is LNHNV, CDR2 YYDKDF, per germline (reference sequence). V was clipped by 1 base and J by 4 bases, with 14 bases between them.

CDR3 nucleotide sequence: TGTGCCAGCAGCCAAGAGTTAGCGGGGTTCCCCTACAATGAGCAGTTCTTC. Its protein is CASSQELAGFPYNEQFF. The chain links TRBV4-2 to TRBJ2-1; 8 bases match TRBD2. V lost 0 bases and J lost 2; bases outside the gene matches: 6. In germline, CDR1 is LGHNA, CDR2 YNFKEQ. This CDR3 contains 17 residues.

V usage is TRBV20-1 and J usage is TRBJ1-1; D remains ambiguous. Germline CDR1 reads DFQATT; CDR2 reads SNEGSKA (reference sequence). V dropped 2 bases and J dropped 6 bases, with 7 bases sitting between them. The CDR3 totals 11 residues. This CDR3 is CSARKTAEAFF. The DNA of the CDR3 is TGCAGTGCTAGAAAAACCGCTGAAGCTTTCTTT.